Each of the 20 T cell receptor beta chains below was sequenced from the same sample in a study of T cell changes during pregnancy in multiple sclerosis. Method: immunoSEQ multiplex PCR; TCRdb's copy keeps in-frame clones and lacks some. The table records about 76,000 clones, about nine tenths of them present only once. The sequenced sample was peripheral blood, obtained after pregnancy. Receptor source: a female donor in good health, enrolled as a control in a pregnancy study.

The chain employs TRBV25-1 and TRBJ2-2, with a possible D match to TRBD1 (6 bases). CDR3 length: 13 amino acids. Germline CDR1 and CDR2: MGHDK and SYGVNS. The ends were cut back, 8 bases at V and 2 bases at J, with 9 bases in the middle. CDR3 sequence: CASGQHNTGELFF. The CDR3, as DNA: TGTGCCAGCGGACAGCATAACACCGGGGAGCTGTTTTTT. The full variable domain, in which reference TRBV25-1 and TRBJ2-2 provide the parts outside the CDR3, is EADIYQTPRYLVIGTGKKITLECSQTMGHDKMYWYQQDPGMELHLIHYSYGVNSTEKGDLSSESTVSRIRTEHFPLTLESARPSHTSQYLCASGQHNTGELFFGEGSRLTVL.

This CDR3 reads CASKLSDRSNQPQHF. The CDR3, as DNA: TGTGCCAGTAAACTTTCCGACAGAAGCAATCAGCCCCAGCATTTT. V gene TRBV19 combines with J gene TRBJ1-5, with D perhaps matching TRBD1 (5 bases). CDR1 is LNHDA and CDR2 is SQIVND in the germline V gene (reference sequence). V shed 7 bases and J shed 1 base, with 14 bases lying between them. This CDR3 has 15 amino acids.

This clone was counted once. The V and J genes are TRBV7-9 and TRBJ2-5, with D possibly TRBD2 on 5 matching bases. V lost 7 bases and J 5 bases, leaving 17 bases between the germline ends. The germline V gene encodes CDR1 SEHNR and CDR2 FQNEAQ (reference sequence). CDR3 size: 14 residues. CDR3 in amino acids: CASTLREGPETQYF. As DNA, the CDR3 is TGTGCCAGCACCCTTAGAGAGGGCCCTGAGACCCAGTACTTC.

The chain recombines TRBV28 with TRBJ1-1; D gene uncertain. CDR3 size: 12 residues. CDR1 MDHEN and CDR2 SYDVKM come from the germline V gene. With 5 bases removed from V and 4 bases from J, the gap between germline ends came to 8 bases. In DNA, the CDR3 is TGTGCCAGCAGTCCGGGTGGCACTGAAGCTTTCTTT. This codes for CASSPGGTEAFF.

The count of this clone is one. This chain connects TRBV29-1 to TRBJ2-3; D remains ambiguous. Germline CDR1 reads SQVTM; CDR2 reads ANQGSEA. This CDR3 region has 12 residues. Trimming left V 1 base short and J 3 bases short, with 5 bases between. For the CDR3, the DNA is TGCAGCGTTGAAGCAGTTACAGATACGCAGTATTTT. This sequence encodes CSVEAVTDTQYF.

This chain links TRBV7-6 with TRBJ1-1, with D perhaps TRBD1 (6 bases). The V and J ends lost 5 bases and 3 bases respectively, with 10 bases between them. The CDR3 is 13 amino acids. CDR1 is SGHVS and CDR2 is FNYEAQ in the germline V gene. Here the CDR3 reads CASSIRQDTEAFF. The CDR3 DNA reads TGTGCCAGCAGCATCAGACAGGACACTGAAGCTTTCTTT.

Here the CDR3 DNA reads TGTGCCAGCAGACTTGACAGCCAAAACACCGGGGAGCTGTTTTTT. Its protein product is CASRLDSQNTGELFF. This sequence joins TRBV7-9 and TRBJ2-2; a weak D match, TRBD1 (5 bases). Germline V gives CDR1 SEHNR, CDR2 FQNEAQ (reference sequence). The ends were cut back, 6 bases at V and 2 bases at J, with 13 bases in the middle. The CDR3 length is 15 residues. Drawing the rest from reference TRBV7-9 and TRBJ2-2, the complete variable domain is DTGVSQNPRHKITKRGQNVTFRCDPISEHNRLYWYRQTLGQGPEFLTYFQNEAQLEKSRLLSDRFSAERPKGSFSTLEIQRTEQGDSAMYLCASRLDSQNTGELFFGEGSRLTVL.

J is TRBJ2-7 and V is TRBV4-1; 9 bases agree with TRBD1. Trimming cost V 4 bases and J 1 base; bases outside gene matches: 2. CDR3 length: 14 amino acids. Per the germline V gene, CDR1 is MGHRA and CDR2 is YSYEKL. The CDR3 DNA is TGCGCCAGCAGCCCTGACAGGGGGTCCTACGAGCAGTACTTC. This codes for CASSPDRGSYEQYF.

This chain links TRBV7-2 with TRBJ2-7, with 9 bases lining up with TRBD2. The CDR3 has 15 amino acids. V was clipped by 4 bases and J by 6 bases; unmatched bases: 10. Germline V gene data show CDR1 as SGHTA and CDR2 as FQGNSA. This chain's CDR3 is CASSSLGGRATEQYF. The CDR3 DNA is TGTGCCAGCAGCTCATTGGGCGGGAGGGCCACCGAGCAGTACTTC.

The rearrangement links TRBV7-9 to TRBJ2-5; 9 bases fit TRBD1. CDR1 is SEHNR and CDR2 is FQNEAQ in the germline V gene (reference sequence). The CDR3 extends over 14 amino acids. V lost 5 bases and J lost 5; bases outside the gene matches: 6. The CDR3 here is CASSARTGAETQYF. CDR3 in DNA: TGTGCCAGCAGCGCGCGGACAGGGGCGGAGACCCAGTACTTC.

This chain uses TRBV19 with TRBJ1-1; 10 nucleotides line up with TRBD1. With V trimmed by 3 bases and J by 1 base, 8 bases remained unmatched. The length of the CDR3 is 17 residues. Germline V CDR1 and CDR2: LNHDA, SQIVND (reference sequence). CDR3 DNA: TGTGCCAGTAGTATCAAAATTTGGGACAGGGGGAACACTGAAGCTTTCTTT. This gives the protein CASSIKIWDRGNTEAFF.

As concerns this clone: An end of the junction does not agree with germline; a read error may underlie this. This chain links TRBV5-1 with TRBJ1-1, with D unresolved. The CDR3 contains 11 residues. Germline CDR1 is SGHRS and CDR2 is YFSETQ. CDR3 sequence reads: CASSFGQEAFF. In nucleotides, the CDR3 is TGCGCCAGCAGCTTCGGTCAGGAAGCTTTCTTC. The variable domain in full, with the rest retrieved from reference TRBV5-1 and TRBJ1-1, is KAGVTQTPRYLIKTRGQQVTLSCSPISGHRSVSWYQQTPGQGLQFLFEYFSETQRNKGNFPGRFSGRQFSNSRSEMNVSTLELGDSALYLCASSFGQEAFFGQGTRLTVV.

The chain carries TRBV11-2 and TRBJ1-1, with D tentatively TRBD1 (6 bases). Per the germline V gene, CDR1 is SGHAT and CDR2 is FQNNGV. Deletions cut 2 bases from V and 4 bases from J, with 11 bases between. This CDR3 comprises 14 residues. CDR3 region: CASSLQGQVTEAFF. CDR3 DNA sequence: TGTGCCAGCAGCTTACAGGGGCAGGTCACTGAAGCTTTCTTT.

DNA of the CDR3: TGTGCCAGCAGCTTACTAGCGGGAGGTTCTACCCACGAGCAGTACTTC. It codes for CASSLLAGGSTHEQYF. This chain links TRBV7-8 with TRBJ2-7; TRBD2 matches 11 bases. CDR1 and CDR2 from the germline V gene are SGHVS and FQNEAQ. V lost 2 bases to trimming and J lost 5 bases; unmatched junction nucleotides: 8. The CDR3 extends over 16 amino acids.

V usage is TRBV6-4 and J usage is TRBJ2-3; a possible D gene is TRBD1 (8 bases). V was shortened by 4 bases and J by 4 bases, with 15 bases between the two germline ends. The CDR3 has 15 residues. The germline V gene encodes CDR1 MRHNA and CDR2 SNTAGT. CDR3 sequence reads: CASSAGQGGADTQYF. CDR3 nucleotides: TGTGCCAGCAGTGCCGGACAGGGAGGGGCAGATACGCAGTATTTT.

The chain uses TRBV9 and TRBJ1-6, with TRBD1 as a possible D gene (6 bases). Germline CDR1 and CDR2: SGDLS and YYNGEE. V was trimmed by 0 bases and J by 7 bases, leaving 11 bases between them. CDR3 length: 15 residues. The CDR3 protein is CASSVEPGENSPLHF. The CDR3 DNA sequence: TGTGCCAGCAGCGTAGAGCCAGGGGAGAATTCACCCCTCCACTTT.

CDR3 in DNA: TGCGCCAGCAGCCATGGACTAGCCCAAACCTACAATGAGCAGTTCTTC. Protein sequence: CASSHGLAQTYNEQFF. The chain couples TRBV5-1 to TRBJ2-1, with 8 bases identical to TRBD2. The CDR3 extends over 16 amino acids. The germline V gene has CDR1 SGHRS and CDR2 YFSETQ. V lost 4 bases, J lost 2 bases, and 8 bases stayed unmatched.

Here the CDR3 DNA reads TGTGCCAGCAGCTATGGGACAGGGGGCTATCAGCCCCAGCATTTT. Protein product: CASSYGTGGYQPQHF. This chain joins TRBV7-2 and TRBJ1-5; the match to TRBD1 covers 12 bases. V was clipped by 4 bases and J by 5 bases; unmatched bases: 3. CDR3 size: 15 residues. Germline loops: CDR1 SGHTA, CDR2 FQGNSA.

The rearrangement joins TRBV7-9 to TRBJ2-3; the D gene is possibly TRBD2 (8 bases). Germline loops: CDR1 SEHNR, CDR2 FQNEAQ (reference sequence). The CDR3 has 16 residues. Deletions cut 5 bases from V and 3 bases from J, with 18 bases between. The CDR3 reads CASSTPGGGGTDTQYF. For the CDR3, the DNA is TGTGCCAGCAGCACGCCGGGAGGGGGCGGGACAGATACGCAGTATTTT.

The rearrangement joins TRBV20-1 to TRBJ2-7; TRBD2 is a possible D gene (5 bases). CDR1 DFQATT and CDR2 SNEGSKA come from the germline V gene (reference sequence). There are 10 residues in the CDR3. V was trimmed by 6 bases and J by 5 bases, leaving 8 bases between them. In DNA form, the CDR3 reads TGCAGTGCGGGCGGGCACGAGCAGTACTTC. Translation: CSAGGHEQYF.